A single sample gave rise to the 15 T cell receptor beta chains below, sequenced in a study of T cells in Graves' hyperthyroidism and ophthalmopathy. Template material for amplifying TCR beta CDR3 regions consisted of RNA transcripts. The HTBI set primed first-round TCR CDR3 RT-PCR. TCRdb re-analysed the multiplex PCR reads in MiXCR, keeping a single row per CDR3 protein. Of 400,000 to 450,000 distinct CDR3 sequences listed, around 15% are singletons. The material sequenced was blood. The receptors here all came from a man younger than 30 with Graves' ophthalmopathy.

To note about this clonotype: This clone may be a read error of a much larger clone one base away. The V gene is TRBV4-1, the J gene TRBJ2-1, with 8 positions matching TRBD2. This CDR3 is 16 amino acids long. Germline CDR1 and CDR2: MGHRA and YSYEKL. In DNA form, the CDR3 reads TGCGCCAGCAGCCATCTTAGCGGGAAAGGGCACAATGAGCAGTCCTTC. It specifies CASSHLSGKGHNEQSF.

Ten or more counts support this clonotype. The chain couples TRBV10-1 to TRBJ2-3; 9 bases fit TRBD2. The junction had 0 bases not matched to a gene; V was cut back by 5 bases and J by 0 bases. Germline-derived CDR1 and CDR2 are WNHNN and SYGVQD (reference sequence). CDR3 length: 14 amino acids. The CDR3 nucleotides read TGCGCCAGCAGTACTAGCGGGAGCACAGATACGCAGTATTTT. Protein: CASSTSGSTDTQYF.

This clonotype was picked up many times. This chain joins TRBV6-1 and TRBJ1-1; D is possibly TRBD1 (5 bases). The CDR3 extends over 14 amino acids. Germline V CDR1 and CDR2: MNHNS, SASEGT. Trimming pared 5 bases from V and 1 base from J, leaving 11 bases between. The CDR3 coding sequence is TGTGCCAGCAGTAGGGGACGGCCGAACACTGAAGCTTTCTTT. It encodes CASSRGRPNTEAFF.

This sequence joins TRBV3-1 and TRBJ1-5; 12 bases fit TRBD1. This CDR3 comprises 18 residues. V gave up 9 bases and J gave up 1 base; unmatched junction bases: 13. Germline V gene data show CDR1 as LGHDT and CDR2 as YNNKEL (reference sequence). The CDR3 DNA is TGTGCCAGTGGGGCGGGACAGGGGGCGGGGGAGAGCAATCAGCCCCAGCATTTT. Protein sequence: CASGAGQGAGESNQPQHF.

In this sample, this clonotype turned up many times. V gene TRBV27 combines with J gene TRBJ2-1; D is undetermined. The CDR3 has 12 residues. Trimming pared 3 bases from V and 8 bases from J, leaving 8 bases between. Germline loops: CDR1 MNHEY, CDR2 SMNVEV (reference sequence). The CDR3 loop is CASSFSVHEQFF. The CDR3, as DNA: TGTGCCAGCAGTTTTTCGGTGCATGAGCAGTTCTTC.

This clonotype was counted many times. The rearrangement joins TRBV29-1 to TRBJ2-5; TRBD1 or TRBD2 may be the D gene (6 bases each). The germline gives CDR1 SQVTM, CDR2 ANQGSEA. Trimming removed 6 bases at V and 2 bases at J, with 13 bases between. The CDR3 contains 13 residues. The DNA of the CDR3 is TGCAGCGTAGGGGGAGGCCGGCAAGAGACCCAGTACTTC. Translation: CSVGGGRQETQYF.

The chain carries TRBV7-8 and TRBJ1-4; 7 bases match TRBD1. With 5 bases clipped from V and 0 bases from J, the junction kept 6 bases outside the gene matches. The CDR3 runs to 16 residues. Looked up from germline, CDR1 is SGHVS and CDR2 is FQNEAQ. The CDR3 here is CASSLGQHATNEKLFF. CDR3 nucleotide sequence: TGTGCCAGCAGCCTGGGACAGCATGCAACTAATGAAAAACTGTTTTTT.

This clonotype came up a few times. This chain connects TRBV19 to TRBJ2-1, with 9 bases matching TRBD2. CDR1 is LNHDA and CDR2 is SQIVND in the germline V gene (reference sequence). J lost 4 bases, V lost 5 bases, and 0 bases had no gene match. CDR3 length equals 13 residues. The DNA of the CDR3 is TGTGCCAGTAGTGCGGGGGGGTACAATGAGCAGTTCTTC. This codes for CASSAGGYNEQFF.

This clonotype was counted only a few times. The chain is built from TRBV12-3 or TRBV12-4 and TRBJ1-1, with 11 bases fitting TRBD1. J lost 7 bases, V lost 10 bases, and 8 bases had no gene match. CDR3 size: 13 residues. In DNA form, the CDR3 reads TGTGCCACCGCCGGGACAGGGGGAGTTGAAGCTTTCTTT. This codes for CATAGTGGVEAFF.

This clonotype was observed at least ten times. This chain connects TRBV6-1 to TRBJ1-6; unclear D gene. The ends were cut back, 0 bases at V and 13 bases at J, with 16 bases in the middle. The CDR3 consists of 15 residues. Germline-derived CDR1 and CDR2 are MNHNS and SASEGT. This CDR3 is CASSEAWGGLGPLHF. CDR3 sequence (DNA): TGTGCCAGCAGTGAAGCCTGGGGAGGACTAGGTCCCCTCCACTTT.

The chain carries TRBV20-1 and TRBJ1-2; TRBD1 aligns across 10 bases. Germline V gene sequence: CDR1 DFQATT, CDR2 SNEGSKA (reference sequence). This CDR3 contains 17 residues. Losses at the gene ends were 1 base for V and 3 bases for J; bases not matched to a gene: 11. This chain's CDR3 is CSARAETGGAGYYGYTF. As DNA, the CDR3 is TGCAGTGCTAGAGCAGAGACAGGGGGCGCCGGGTACTATGGCTACACCTTC.

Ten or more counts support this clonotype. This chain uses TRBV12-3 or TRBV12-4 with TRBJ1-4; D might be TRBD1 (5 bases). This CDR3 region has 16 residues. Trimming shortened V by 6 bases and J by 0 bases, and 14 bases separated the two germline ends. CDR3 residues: CASRRTGRATNEKLFF. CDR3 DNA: TGTGCCAGCAGAAGGACGGGGCGAGCAACTAATGAAAAACTGTTTTTT.

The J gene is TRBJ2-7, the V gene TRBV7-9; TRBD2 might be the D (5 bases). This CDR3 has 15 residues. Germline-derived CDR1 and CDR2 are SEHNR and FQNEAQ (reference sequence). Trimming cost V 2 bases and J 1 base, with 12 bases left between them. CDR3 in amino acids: CASSLTSGLSYEQYF. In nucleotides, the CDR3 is TGTGCCAGCAGCTTAACTTCCGGACTGTCCTACGAGCAGTACTTC.

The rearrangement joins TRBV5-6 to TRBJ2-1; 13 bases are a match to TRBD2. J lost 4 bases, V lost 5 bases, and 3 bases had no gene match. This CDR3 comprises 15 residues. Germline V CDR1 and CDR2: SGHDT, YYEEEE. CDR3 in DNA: TGTGCCAGCAGAGGGACTAGCGGGGAATACAATGAGCAGTTCTTC. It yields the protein CASRGTSGEYNEQFF.

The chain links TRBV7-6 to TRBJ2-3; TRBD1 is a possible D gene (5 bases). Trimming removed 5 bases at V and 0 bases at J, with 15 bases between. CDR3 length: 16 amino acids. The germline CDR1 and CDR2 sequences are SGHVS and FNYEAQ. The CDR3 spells CASSLRRGPSTDTQYF. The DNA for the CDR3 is TGTGCCAGCAGCCTTAGAAGGGGCCCGAGCACAGATACGCAGTATTTT. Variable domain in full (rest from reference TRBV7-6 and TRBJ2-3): GAGVSQSPRYKVTKRGQDVALRCDPISGHVSLYWYRQALGQGPEFLTYFNYEAQQDKSGLPNDRFSAERPEGSISTLTIQRTEQRDSAMYRCASSLRRGPSTDTQYFGPGTRLTVL.